This T cell receptor beta chain derives from a study of molecular identifiers for immune sequencing clone quantification. Study at large: Five aliquots were made in replicates from the RNA of about 19,000 or 110,000 naive CD8 cells, and four were sequenced.

TCRdb passed the PCR reads through MiXCR, listing each CDR3 protein once. This table has 40,000 to 65,000 distinct CDR3 sequences, roughly 36% appearing once. Naive CD8 libraries used about 20,000 to 1,000,000 sorted cells and 10%, 30% or 50% RNA. The CDR3 has 16 residues. J was trimmed by 0 bases and V by 5 bases; bases with no gene match: 9. Germline CDR1 and CDR2: SGHVS and FQNEAQ. Notes on this clonotype: Its target is unknown.

The study, taken as a whole, reports: Identical TCR molecules can share a barcode, and this sharing could underestimate highly expanded clone sizes.

The J gene is TRBJ2-7, the V gene TRBV7-8; 8 bases map to TRBD1. This sequence was found in a human donor in good health. Some libraries in this study had Jurkat cell RNA spiked in. The sequencing sample was made of naive CD8+ T cells from blood, with Jurkat cell RNA spiked in. Subset reported: FACS-sorted CD8+CD4-CCR7+CD45RA+ naive T cells. DNA for the CDR3: TGTGCCAGCAGCGCGACAGGGGCTCGGAGCTCCTACGAGCAGTACTTC. Translating gives CASSATGARSSYEQYF.